A single sample gave rise to the 27 T cell receptor beta chains below, sequenced in a study of blood T cells in healthy people across ages. A second PCR of 7 to 11 cycles used a sample-barcoded 5' primer and a J-beta primer mix. TCRdb reprocessed the 5' RACE reads with MiXCR, giving one entry per CDR3 protein. Of 800,000 to 1,300,000 distinct CDR3 sequences listed, about 25% were seen once; the top ten hold around 0.75%. These data are also associated with another study on T cells of mothers and their children.

The sequencing sample was made of blood. These receptors were collected from a girl aged 2 to 10 in good health.

This clonotype was detected a few times. This rearrangement joins TRBV6-2 or TRBV6-3 to TRBJ2-7, with 8 bases that match TRBD2. The assigned J gene may be wrong: the sequence end matches TRBJ2-5 better. This CDR3 is built from 13 residues. The V gene's germline CDR1 is MNHEY and CDR2 SVGEGT. CDR3 sequence (DNA): TGTGCCAGCAGTCGACTAGCGCCAGAGACCCAGTACTTC. Protein sequence: CASSRLAPETQYF.

This clonotype appeared a few times. The chain combines TRBV6-2 or TRBV6-3 with TRBJ1-1; no firm D call. The CDR3 is 15 residues long. Trimming stripped 7 bases from V and 10 bases from J, with 25 bases between. Germline CDR1 and CDR2: MNHEY and SVGEGT. The CDR3 region is CASKTNSDPRWVAFF. The CDR3 bases are TGTGCCAGCAAGACGAACTCCGATCCTAGGTGGGTAGCTTTCTTT.

This clonotype has a handful of counts. The chain's CDR3 is CASSFRSRRVNQETQYF. In nucleotides, the CDR3 is TGTGCCAGCAGCTTTCGATCCAGGCGGGTCAACCAAGAGACCCAGTACTTC. The rearrangement links TRBV21-1 to TRBJ2-5; the DNA was not compared with TRBD2, the D call given in the table. TRBV21-1 counts as a pseudogene. This CDR3 is built from 17 residues.

This clonotype was observed a few times. The V gene is TRBV24-1, the J gene TRBJ1-5; D perhaps matches TRBD1 (6 bases). This CDR3 is built from 14 residues. V lost 9 bases and J 7 bases, leaving 18 bases between the germline ends. CDR1 and CDR2 (germline): KGHDR, SFDVKD. The DNA of the CDR3 is TGTGCCACCGCCAACACAGGGCGGGGGCAGCCCCAGCATTTT. This gives the protein CATANTGRGQPQHF.

This chain connects TRBV20-1 to TRBJ2-7; D unresolved. Germline V CDR1 and CDR2: DFQATT, SNEGSKA (reference sequence). V shed 0 bases and J shed 5 bases, with 8 bases lying between them. The CDR3 is made up of 12 amino acids. CDR3 protein: CSARDGSDEQYF. As DNA, the CDR3 is TGCAGTGCTAGAGATGGGTCCGACGAGCAGTACTTC.

V and J are TRBV11-1 and TRBJ2-4; tentatively, D is TRBD2 (6 bases). V lost 4 bases, J lost 8 bases, and 12 bases lay in between. The germline CDR1 and CDR2 sequences are SGHAT and FQDESV (reference sequence). There are 13 residues in the CDR3. CDR3 coding DNA: TGTGCCAGCAGCTCGGGACGCGGGGACATTCAGTACTTC. It encodes CASSSGRGDIQYF. Drawing the rest from reference TRBV11-1 and TRBJ2-4, the complete variable domain is EAEVAQSPRYKITEKSQAVAFWCDPISGHATLYWYRQILGQGPELLVQFQDESVVDDSQLPKDRFSAERLKGVDSTLKIQPAELGDSAMYLCASSSGRGDIQYFGAGTRLSVL.

This clonotype was detected a few times. This chain connects TRBV6-2 or TRBV6-3 to TRBJ2-3; D is uncertain. Germline CDR1 and CDR2: MNHEY and SVGEGT. The length of the CDR3 is 11 residues. V shed 10 bases and J shed 6 bases, with 11 bases lying between them. For the CDR3, the DNA is TGTGCCACGGCCCAGACGGATACGCAGTATTTT. This translates into CATAQTDTQYF.

This chain links TRBV5-4 with TRBJ2-5, with TRBD2 as a possible D gene (7 bases). In germline, CDR1 is SGHNT, CDR2 YYREEE (reference sequence). The length of the CDR3 is 15 residues. Trimming left V 2 bases short and J 2 bases short, with 13 bases between. CDR3 DNA: TGTGCCAGCAGCTTAGGGGGGGCGGGACAAGAGACCCAGTACTTC. It translates to CASSLGGAGQETQYF.

As for this clonotype: One junction end disagrees with the germline gene, perhaps due to a read error. The rearrangement links TRBV7-6 to TRBJ2-2; D possibly corresponds to TRBD2 (5 bases). The CDR3 loop spans 14 amino acids. Germline V gives CDR1 SGHVS, CDR2 FNYEAQ. CDR3 protein: CASSLGPRTGELFF. CDR3 nucleotides: TGTGCCAGCAGCTTAGGGCCTAGAACCGGGGAACTGTTTTTT.

The J gene is TRBJ2-4, the V gene TRBV3-1; no definite D call. Trimming cost V 2 bases and J 7 bases, with 12 bases left between them. The germline V gene has CDR1 LGHDT and CDR2 YNNKEL (reference sequence). There are 14 residues in the CDR3. CDR3 in amino acids: CASSQRVDSNIQYF. The CDR3 region has the DNA TGTGCCAGCAGCCAACGGGTTGATTCGAACATTCAGTACTTC. Full variable domain (rest looked up from reference TRBV3-1 and TRBJ2-4): DTAVSQTPKYLVTQMGNDKSIKCEQNLGHDTMYWYKQDSKKFLKIMFSYNNKELIINETVPNRFSPKSPDKAHLNLHINSLELGDSAVYFCASSQRVDSNIQYFGAGTRLSVL.

The sample holds a few counts of this clonotype. The V call is TRBV2, the J call TRBJ1-1; tentatively, D is TRBD1 (5 bases). V was clipped by 5 bases and J by 6 bases, with 19 bases between them. Germline CDR1 SNHLY, CDR2 FYNNEI. The CDR3 loop spans 15 amino acids. The CDR3 spells CASSLVDRTGSEAFF. CDR3 DNA: TGTGCCAGCAGTCTCGTAGACAGAACTGGCTCTGAAGCTTTCTTT.

The CDR3 protein is CASSRIGGVVDEQYF. In DNA form, the CDR3 reads TGTGCCAGCAGCCGAATCGGGGGGGTCGTCGACGAGCAGTACTTC. The chain carries TRBV7-2 and TRBJ2-7; 8 nucleotides align to TRBD2. The trim removed 5 bases at V and 5 bases at J, leaving 11 bases unmatched. CDR1 and CDR2 (germline): SGHTA, FQGNSA. The CDR3 has 15 amino acids.

This clonotype was seen a single time. The J gene is TRBJ1-6, the V gene TRBV7-3; D remains ambiguous. This CDR3 region has 14 residues. The ends were cut back, 3 bases at V and 9 bases at J, with 12 bases in the middle. Germline V gene data show CDR1 as SGHTA and CDR2 as FQGTGA. This chain's CDR3 is CASSLGDSGSPLHF. CDR3 nucleotide sequence: TGTGCCAGCAGCTTGGGTGATTCCGGTTCACCCCTCCACTTT. The whole variable domain, filled in from reference TRBV7-3 and TRBJ1-6, reads GAGVSQTPSNKVTEKGKYVELRCDPISGHTALYWYRQSLGQGPEFLIYFQGTGAADDSGLPNDRFFAVRPEGSVSTLKIQRTERGDSAVYLCASSLGDSGSPLHFGNGTRLTVT.

This sequence joins TRBV9 and TRBJ2-5, with 10 bases lining up with TRBD2. The V gene end was trimmed by 4 bases and the J gene end by 4 bases; junction bases not matched to a gene: 13. The CDR3 is 17 residues long. CDR1 and CDR2 from the germline V gene are SGDLS and YYNGEE. The CDR3 DNA reads as TGTGCCAGCAGCATAGAAATAGCGGGGGGAGGTGGAGAGACCCAGTACTTC. This gives the protein CASSIEIAGGGGETQYF.

A few counts support this clonotype. This chain links TRBV7-2 with TRBJ1-2; 8 bases match TRBD1. The junction had 10 bases not matched to a gene; V was cut back by 11 bases and J by 8 bases. The CDR3 sequence is 12 residues long. CDR1 SGHTA and CDR2 FQGNSA come from the germline V gene. CDR3 sequence (DNA): TGTGCCGTCCTAAGACAGGGGAGAGGCTACACCTTC. This encodes CAVLRQGRGYTF.

The sample holds a few counts of this clonotype. This chain uses TRBV20-1 with TRBJ2-1, with a tentative D call TRBD1 (6 bases). V lost 6 bases to trimming and J lost 3 bases, with 18 bases between them. The CDR3 totals 15 residues. The germline gives CDR1 DFQATT, CDR2 SNEGSKA (reference sequence). The CDR3 DNA is TGCAGTGCCATAAACGTTGGGGACATCTACAATGAGCAGTTCTTC. Protein: CSAINVGDIYNEQFF.

The CDR3 protein is CASSPRDRMTYEQYF. DNA for the CDR3: TGTGCCAGCAGCCCCCGGGACAGGATGACCTACGAGCAGTACTTC. The chain uses TRBV7-9 and TRBJ2-5; 8 bases match TRBD1. The J call may be incorrect, as the DNA end agrees better with TRBJ2-7. CDR3 size: 15 residues. Germline CDR1 reads SEHNR; CDR2 reads FQNEAQ (reference sequence).

The gene calls are TRBV28 and TRBJ1-2; the match to TRBD1 covers 7 bases. From germline, CDR1 is MDHEN and CDR2 SYDVKM. V gave up 6 bases and J gave up 3 bases; unmatched junction bases: 7. The CDR3 totals 14 residues. The CDR3: CASREGASYYGYTF. In DNA form, the CDR3 reads TGTGCCAGCAGGGAGGGGGCCTCCTACTATGGCTACACCTTC.

This clonotype was seen a few times. The V and J genes are TRBV9 and TRBJ2-5; D uncertain. The end of the DNA aligns better with TRBJ2-7, so the J call may be wrong. Looked up from germline, CDR1 is SGDLS and CDR2 is YYNGEE. This CDR3 comprises 12 residues. CDR3 sequence reads: CASSVDEREQYF. The CDR3 DNA follows: TGTGCCAGCAGCGTAGATGAGCGCGAGCAGTACTTC.

The sample holds a few counts of this clonotype. CDR3 DNA: TGTGCCAGCAGCTTTGGTGGGGGGAAATCGTCCACTGAAGCTTTCTTT. This encodes CASSFGGGKSSTEAFF. This chain joins TRBV13 and TRBJ1-1; tentatively, D is TRBD1 (5 bases). The length of the CDR3 is 16 residues. V dropped 3 bases and J dropped 4 bases, with 18 bases sitting between them. Germline CDR1 reads PRHDT; CDR2 reads FYEKMQ (reference sequence).

This clonotype was seen a few times. The V and J genes are TRBV7-9 and TRBJ2-5; D uncertain. The last part of the DNA fits TRBJ2-7 better; the J call may be wrong. CDR3 length equals 12 residues. CDR1 SEHNR and CDR2 FQNEAQ come from the germline V gene (reference sequence). In nucleotides, the CDR3 is TGTGCCAGCAGCTTTGAGTACTACGAGCAGTACTTC. Translated: CASSFEYYEQYF.

Regarding this clonotype: The junction shows a germline mismatch at one end, possibly a read error. The chain employs TRBV15 and TRBJ2-3; D is possibly TRBD2 (6 bases). The CDR3 length is 16 residues. CDR1 is LNHNV and CDR2 is YYDKDF in the germline V gene (reference sequence). The CDR3 sequence is CATSRDLARDGDTQYF. DNA for the CDR3: TGTGCCACCAGCAGAGATCTTGCGCGGGACGGAGATACACAGTATTTT.

Only a few counts were recorded for this clonotype. V is TRBV9 and J is TRBJ1-2; D gene uncertain. Germline V gene sequence: CDR1 SGDLS, CDR2 YYNGEE. The CDR3 extends over 15 amino acids. V dropped 3 bases and J dropped 7 bases, with 19 bases sitting between them. The CDR3 sequence: CASSALKEELFGYTF. The DNA for the CDR3 is TGTGCCAGCAGCGCCCTCAAGGAAGAACTCTTTGGCTACACCTTC.

The chain carries TRBV5-5 and TRBJ2-5; D unresolved. Gene TRBJ2-7 matches the end of the DNA better, so the J call may be wrong. CDR1 SGHKS and CDR2 YYEKEE come from the germline V gene (reference sequence). The length of the CDR3 is 11 residues. The CDR3 nucleotides are TGTGCCAGCAGCTTGTGGAACGAGCAGTACTTC. Translation gives CASSLWNEQYF.

This clonotype was detected a few times. V gene TRBV6-5 combines with J gene TRBJ2-7, with 7 positions matching TRBD2. J was trimmed by 4 bases and V by 4 bases; bases with no gene match: 4. Germline assignment: CDR1 MNHEY and CDR2 SVGAGI. The CDR3 covers 13 residues. CDR3 sequence: CASSWTSYYEQYF. The CDR3 DNA follows: TGTGCCAGCAGTTGGACTAGTTATTACGAGCAGTACTTC.

A few counts support this clonotype. V and J are TRBV5-1 and TRBJ2-3; TRBD2 matches at 12 bases. CDR3 length: 15 residues. The J segment lost 6 bases and the V segment lost 1 base, leaving 3 bases of the junction unmatched. Germline V gene sequence: CDR1 SGHRS, CDR2 YFSETQ. The CDR3 DNA reads TGCGCCAGCAGCTTGTCAGGACTAGCGGGGGATACGCAGTATTTT. This translates into CASSLSGLAGDTQYF.

This clonotype was recorded a few times. The rearrangement links TRBV7-2 to TRBJ2-3, with D perhaps matching TRBD1 or TRBD2 (6 bases each). CDR1 is SGHTA, CDR2 FQGNSA, per germline. Trimming stripped 3 bases from V and 2 bases from J, with 12 bases between. The CDR3 loop spans 15 amino acids. The CDR3 spells CASSFLGGITDTQYF. CDR3 DNA: TGTGCCAGCAGCTTCTTAGGGGGGATCACAGATACGCAGTATTTT.